This record looks at one T cell receptor (beta chain) sequence and its context. All the patients suffered relapse after autologous stem cell transplantation, and brentuximab vedotin exposure differed. This sample is drawn from a study of PD-1 blockade in classical Hodgkin lymphoma. The assay was immunoSEQ multiplex PCR, and TCRdb's table has in-frame clones only and misses some. The sample has nearly 60,000 clones, under 95% seen once. The receptor was isolated from a human donor with classical Hodgkin lymphoma. The source was peripheral blood mononuclear cells (PBMCs), collected before the second cycle of nivolumab.

This CDR3 is CASSYEGPYNSPLHF. In DNA form, the CDR3 reads TGTGCCAGCAGTTACGAGGGACCCTATAATTCACCCCTCCACTTT. The chain carries TRBV6-5 and TRBJ1-6, with a possible D match to TRBD1 (5 bases). V shed 2 bases and J shed 2 bases, with 7 bases lying between them. The CDR3 consists of 15 residues. Germline CDR1 and CDR2: MNHEY and SVGAGI.